The 28 T cell receptor beta chains listed next were all sequenced from one sample in a study of blood T cell repertoires in COVID-19. Only in-frame clones appear in the TCRdb table, and some are missing; sequencing was by immunoSEQ multiplex PCR. The profile shows roughly 380,000 clones, roughly 90% of them singletons. The sequenced sample was peripheral blood. All receptors come from a woman aged 40 to 50 with COVID-19, enrolled during active disease.

The genes are TRBV20-1 and TRBJ2-1; 8 bases fit TRBD2. This CDR3 spans 15 amino acids. The V segment lost 3 bases and the J segment 1 base; nucleotides outside the gene matches: 5. Germline V gives CDR1 DFQATT, CDR2 SNEGSKA (reference sequence). The CDR3 region has the DNA TGCAGTGCTAGTTCCCCTAGCGGGTCCTACAATGAGCAGTTCTTC. This translates into CSASSPSGSYNEQFF.

This sequence joins TRBV29-1 and TRBJ1-4; maybe TRBD1 (6 bases). Germline CDR1 and CDR2: SQVTM and ANQGSEA. The V gene lost 6 bases and the J gene lost 11 bases, with 19 bases spanning the gap. This CDR3 comprises 13 residues. The CDR3 loop is CSVLGGGQAKLFF. In DNA form, the CDR3 reads TGCAGCGTGCTGGGGGGGGGCCAGGCGAAACTGTTTTTT. Full variable domain (outside the CDR3, taken from reference TRBV29-1 and TRBJ1-4): SAVISQKPSRDICQRGTSLTIQCQVDSQVTMMFWYRQQPGQSLTLIATANQGSEATYESGFVIDKFPISRPNLTFSTLTVSNMSPEDSSIYLCSVLGGGQAKLFFGSGTQLSVL.

Concerning this clone itself: This specimen includes other DNA sequences encoding the same CDR3. The chain joins TRBV18 to TRBJ2-2, with a possible D match to TRBD2 (5 bases). This CDR3 has 12 amino acids. V was cut by 3 bases and J by 8 bases, with 7 bases left in between. Germline V CDR1 and CDR2: KGHSH, LQKENI. CDR3 residues: CASSPRTGELFF. CDR3 DNA: TGTGCCAGCTCACCCCGGACTGGGGAGCTGTTTTTT.

The chain carries TRBV11-3 and TRBJ2-1; 9 bases map to TRBD1. The V gene end was trimmed by 5 bases and the J gene end by 10 bases; junction bases not matched to a gene: 9. Germline assignment: CDR1 SGHNT and CDR2 YENEEA. The CDR3 loop spans 14 amino acids. CDR3 protein: CASSPRQGGGEQFF. CDR3 nucleotides: TGTGCCAGCAGCCCCCGACAGGGGGGCGGCGAGCAGTTCTTC.

The chain couples TRBV7-6 to TRBJ2-1; 11 nucleotides align to TRBD1. This CDR3 has 15 amino acids. The germline V gene encodes CDR1 SGHVS and CDR2 FNYEAQ. The J segment lost 8 bases and the V segment lost 1 base, leaving 4 bases of the junction unmatched. The CDR3 region is CASSLGTGGGDEQFF. CDR3 in DNA: TGTGCCAGCAGCTTAGGGACAGGGGGCGGCGATGAGCAGTTCTTC.

This chain connects TRBV5-6 to TRBJ1-1, with a possible D match to TRBD1 (5 bases). V lost 2 bases and J lost 0, with 14 bases in between. CDR3 length equals 16 residues. Germline V gene lookup returns CDR1 SGHDT and CDR2 YYEEEE. The CDR3 protein is CASSLLTGPLNTEAFF. For the CDR3, the DNA is TGTGCCAGCAGCTTACTTACAGGCCCTTTGAACACTGAAGCTTTCTTT.

The chain joins TRBV2 to TRBJ1-1, with a tentative D call TRBD1 (5 bases). V dropped 6 bases and J dropped 1 base, with 9 bases sitting between them. The V gene's germline CDR1 is SNHLY and CDR2 FYNNEI. CDR3 length: 13 amino acids. CDR3 coding DNA: TGTGCCAGCAGAGGAACAGGGAACACTGAAGCTTTCTTT. It translates to CASRGTGNTEAFF.

In its sample, this clone was seen a few times. The CDR3: CSAWSEGTQYF. The DNA of the CDR3 is TGCAGTGCATGGTCGGAGGGTACGCAGTATTTT. The chain is built from TRBV20-1 and TRBJ2-3; D might be TRBD2 (6 bases). There are 11 residues in the CDR3. CDR1 DFQATT and CDR2 SNEGSKA come from the germline V gene (reference sequence). Between the trimmed V and J ends, which lost 6 bases and 8 bases, there was a span of 12 bases.

Only a few counts were recorded for this clone. Here the CDR3 DNA reads TGTGCCAGCAGCCAAGAAGGGACAGGGAATCAGCCCCAGCATTTT. Translation: CASSQEGTGNQPQHF. V and J are TRBV4-2 and TRBJ1-5; 9 nucleotides align to TRBD1. This CDR3 is built from 15 residues. V lost 0 bases to trimming and J lost 4 bases; unmatched junction nucleotides: 1. The germline CDR1 and CDR2 sequences are LGHNA and YNFKEQ.

This clone came up a few times. This rearrangement joins TRBV5-1 to TRBJ1-1; D possibly corresponds to TRBD1 (5 bases). The CDR3 is 16 amino acids. CDR1 and CDR2 (germline): SGHRS, YFSETQ. Trimming stripped 6 bases from V and 3 bases from J, with 21 bases between. The CDR3 sequence: CASKVGFGGGDTEAFF. The CDR3 DNA sequence: TGCGCCAGCAAAGTCGGGTTTGGGGGAGGGGACACTGAAGCTTTCTTT.

V and J are TRBV28 and TRBJ2-3; D possibly corresponds to TRBD2 (6 bases). The germline V gene encodes CDR1 MDHEN and CDR2 SYDVKM. The CDR3 runs 16 residues. Deletions cut 5 bases from V and 0 bases from J, with 15 bases between. This chain's CDR3 is CASSPTSGVSTDTQYF. The DNA for the CDR3 is TGTGCCAGCAGTCCTACCTCGGGGGTGAGCACAGATACGCAGTATTTT. Based on the CDR3 plus reference TRBV28 and TRBJ2-3, the full variable domain is DVKVTQSSRYLVKRTGEKVFLECVQDMDHENMFWYRQDPGLGLRLIYFSYDVKMKEKGDIPEGYSVSREKKERFSLILESASTNQTSMYLCASSPTSGVSTDTQYFGPGTRLTVL.

This clone has a single count. This sequence joins TRBV4-1 and TRBJ1-2; 8 bases line up with TRBD1. Germline values: CDR1 MGHRA, CDR2 YSYEKL. The CDR3 is 17 residues long. Trimming took 4 bases from V and 7 from J; bases not matched to a gene: 17. CDR3 residues: CASSLVGQEEFPGGYTF. DNA of the CDR3: TGCGCCAGCAGCCTCGTGGGACAGGAGGAGTTCCCGGGTGGCTACACCTTC.

The gene calls are TRBV6-2 or TRBV6-3 and TRBJ1-6, with unresolved D. This CDR3 comprises 15 residues. The V end lost 2 bases, the J end lost 3 bases, and 8 bases lay between the germline ends. The V gene's germline CDR1 is MNHEY and CDR2 SVGEGT. In DNA, the CDR3 is TGTGCCAGCAGTTACGAGGTGATCTATAATTCACCCCTCCACTTT. This sequence encodes CASSYEVIYNSPLHF.

The chain recombines TRBV4-2 with TRBJ1-3; the D gene is possibly TRBD1 (6 bases). The CDR3 covers 17 residues. The V gene's germline CDR1 is LGHNA and CDR2 YNFKEQ. Trimming took off 4 bases at V and 2 bases at J, with 18 bases between the two ends. DNA for the CDR3: TGTGCCAGCAGCCGCCCGGCCGCAGGGGACGCTGGAAACACCATATATTTT. Residues: CASSRPAAGDAGNTIYF.

The chain recombines TRBV9 with TRBJ2-7, with 9 bases aligning to TRBD1. Germline V CDR1 and CDR2: SGDLS, YYNGEE. This CDR3 region has 13 residues. The V and J ends lost 4 bases and 5 bases, in that order; junction bases with no gene match: 4. The CDR3 DNA reads as TGTGCCAGCAGCCCTCGGACAGGGGACGAGCAGTACTTC. Protein: CASSPRTGDEQYF.

The chain carries TRBV7-2 and TRBJ1-2; 8 nucleotides align to TRBD1. Germline CDR1 and CDR2: SGHTA and FQGNSA. CDR3 length equals 14 residues. Germline trimming cut 3 bases from V and 4 bases from J; bases unmatched to any gene: 4. The CDR3 DNA reads as TGTGCCAGCAGCTTCAGCACAGGGGGCTATGGCTACACCTTC. It codes for CASSFSTGGYGYTF.

The chain combines TRBV19 with TRBJ2-3; 10 nucleotides align to TRBD2. CDR3 size: 14 residues. Germline V lookup: CDR1 LNHDA, CDR2 SQIVND (reference sequence). V shed 6 bases and J 4 bases; nucleotides not matched to a gene: 4. The DNA of the CDR3 is TGTGCCAGTAGAGCTAGCGGGAGTGCAGATACGCAGTATTTT. This translates into CASRASGSADTQYF.

The chain is built from TRBV6-4 and TRBJ2-3, with D maybe TRBD1 (5 bases). V was trimmed by 6 bases and J by 3 bases, leaving 19 bases between them. Germline loops: CDR1 MRHNA, CDR2 SNTAGT. The CDR3 loop spans 16 amino acids. The DNA for the CDR3 is TGTGCCAGCAGCCCTCAGGGATATTCCCTGACAGATACGCAGTATTTT. Residues: CASSPQGYSLTDTQYF.

The J gene is TRBJ2-5, the V gene TRBV6-2 or TRBV6-3; possibly TRBD2 for D (6 bases). There are 19 residues in the CDR3. CDR1 and CDR2 (germline): MNHEY, SVGEGT. The V and J ends lost 4 bases and 4 bases respectively, with 28 bases between them. CDR3 bases: TGTGCCAGCAGTTCACCCCTTTCCGCCCGGGGCGGGAACAGAGAGACCCAGTACTTC. Its translation is CASSSPLSARGGNRETQYF.

The gene calls are TRBV27 and TRBJ2-2; D uncertain. Trimming stripped 6 bases from V and 2 bases from J, with 13 bases between. CDR1 is MNHEY, CDR2 SMNVEV, per germline (reference sequence). CDR3 length: 15 residues. For the CDR3, the DNA is TGTGCCAGCAGCCCCGGGTCCGCCAACACCGGGGAGCTGTTTTTT. Translation gives CASSPGSANTGELFF.

This chain joins TRBV28 and TRBJ1-1; D possibly corresponds to TRBD1 (6 bases). Germline assignment: CDR1 MDHEN and CDR2 SYDVKM. The V end was cut by 2 bases, the J end by 1 base, with 11 bases between. This CDR3 region has 15 residues. CDR3 residues: CASSLLPGENTEAFF. The CDR3 coding sequence is TGTGCCAGCAGTTTACTACCAGGGGAGAACACTGAAGCTTTCTTT.

The CDR3 spells CASSLEGRQGEQYF. The CDR3 DNA is TGCGCCAGCAGCTTGGAGGGTCGCCAGGGGGAGCAGTATTTT. The chain combines TRBV5-1 with TRBJ2-3; TRBD1 aligns across 7 bases. From germline, CDR1 is SGHRS and CDR2 YFSETQ. The CDR3 is 14 amino acids. J gave up 11 bases and V 0 bases, and 9 bases lay outside the gene matches.

CDR3 in DNA: TGTGCCAGCAGCTTTGGTCTAGCTTGGCCAGATACGCAGTATTTT. Its protein is CASSFGLAWPDTQYF. This rearrangement joins TRBV11-2 to TRBJ2-3; D is possibly TRBD2 (5 bases). Germline CDR1 reads SGHAT; CDR2 reads FQNNGV. CDR3 length: 15 amino acids. Trimming cost V 3 bases and J 4 bases, with 14 bases left between them.

This sequence joins TRBV7-3 and TRBJ1-1; no firm D call. The CDR3 runs to 13 residues. Trimming stripped 3 bases from V and 1 base from J, with 6 bases between. Per the germline V gene, CDR1 is SGHTA and CDR2 is FQGTGA. Written as DNA, the CDR3 is TGTGCCAGCAGCTTCCAGGCGAACACTGAAGCTTTCTTT. This codes for CASSFQANTEAFF.

This sequence joins TRBV6-5 and TRBJ2-3; 13 nucleotides align to TRBD2. CDR3 length equals 14 residues. V gave up 6 bases and J gave up 3 bases; unmatched junction bases: 0. Germline-derived CDR1 and CDR2 are MNHEY and SVGAGI. In DNA, the CDR3 is TGTGCCAGCAGGACTAGCGGGGGGACAGATACGCAGTATTTT. As protein: CASRTSGGTDTQYF.

The J gene is TRBJ2-2, the V gene TRBV3-1 (or the pseudogene TRBV3-2); TRBD1 is a possible D gene (5 bases). V lost 2 bases to trimming and J lost 6 bases, with 16 bases between them. Per the germline V gene, CDR1 is LGHDT and CDR2 is YNNKEL (reference sequence). The CDR3 loop spans 16 amino acids. CDR3 in DNA: TGTGCCAGCAGCCAAAAAGTGCAATCAGGGTCCGGGGAGCTGTTTTTT. It translates to CASSQKVQSGSGELFF.

The J gene is TRBJ1-4, the V gene TRBV5-1; 8 nucleotides match TRBD1. The CDR3 contains 15 residues. Germline V gene sequence: CDR1 SGHRS, CDR2 YFSETQ. The ends lost 2 bases at V and 4 bases at J; junction bases unmatched: 4. The DNA for the CDR3 is TGCGCCAGCAGCTTTGGCACAGGGGGTAATGAAAAACTGTTTTTT. Translating it yields CASSFGTGGNEKLFF.

The genes are TRBV6-4 and TRBJ1-6, with 7 bases matching TRBD1. The J segment lost 2 bases and the V segment lost 6 bases, leaving 4 bases of the junction unmatched. The CDR3 covers 15 residues. Germline values: CDR1 MRHNA, CDR2 SNTAGT. This CDR3 is CASREGAAYNSPLHF. For the CDR3, the DNA is TGTGCCAGCAGGGAGGGGGCGGCCTATAATTCACCCCTCCACTTT.